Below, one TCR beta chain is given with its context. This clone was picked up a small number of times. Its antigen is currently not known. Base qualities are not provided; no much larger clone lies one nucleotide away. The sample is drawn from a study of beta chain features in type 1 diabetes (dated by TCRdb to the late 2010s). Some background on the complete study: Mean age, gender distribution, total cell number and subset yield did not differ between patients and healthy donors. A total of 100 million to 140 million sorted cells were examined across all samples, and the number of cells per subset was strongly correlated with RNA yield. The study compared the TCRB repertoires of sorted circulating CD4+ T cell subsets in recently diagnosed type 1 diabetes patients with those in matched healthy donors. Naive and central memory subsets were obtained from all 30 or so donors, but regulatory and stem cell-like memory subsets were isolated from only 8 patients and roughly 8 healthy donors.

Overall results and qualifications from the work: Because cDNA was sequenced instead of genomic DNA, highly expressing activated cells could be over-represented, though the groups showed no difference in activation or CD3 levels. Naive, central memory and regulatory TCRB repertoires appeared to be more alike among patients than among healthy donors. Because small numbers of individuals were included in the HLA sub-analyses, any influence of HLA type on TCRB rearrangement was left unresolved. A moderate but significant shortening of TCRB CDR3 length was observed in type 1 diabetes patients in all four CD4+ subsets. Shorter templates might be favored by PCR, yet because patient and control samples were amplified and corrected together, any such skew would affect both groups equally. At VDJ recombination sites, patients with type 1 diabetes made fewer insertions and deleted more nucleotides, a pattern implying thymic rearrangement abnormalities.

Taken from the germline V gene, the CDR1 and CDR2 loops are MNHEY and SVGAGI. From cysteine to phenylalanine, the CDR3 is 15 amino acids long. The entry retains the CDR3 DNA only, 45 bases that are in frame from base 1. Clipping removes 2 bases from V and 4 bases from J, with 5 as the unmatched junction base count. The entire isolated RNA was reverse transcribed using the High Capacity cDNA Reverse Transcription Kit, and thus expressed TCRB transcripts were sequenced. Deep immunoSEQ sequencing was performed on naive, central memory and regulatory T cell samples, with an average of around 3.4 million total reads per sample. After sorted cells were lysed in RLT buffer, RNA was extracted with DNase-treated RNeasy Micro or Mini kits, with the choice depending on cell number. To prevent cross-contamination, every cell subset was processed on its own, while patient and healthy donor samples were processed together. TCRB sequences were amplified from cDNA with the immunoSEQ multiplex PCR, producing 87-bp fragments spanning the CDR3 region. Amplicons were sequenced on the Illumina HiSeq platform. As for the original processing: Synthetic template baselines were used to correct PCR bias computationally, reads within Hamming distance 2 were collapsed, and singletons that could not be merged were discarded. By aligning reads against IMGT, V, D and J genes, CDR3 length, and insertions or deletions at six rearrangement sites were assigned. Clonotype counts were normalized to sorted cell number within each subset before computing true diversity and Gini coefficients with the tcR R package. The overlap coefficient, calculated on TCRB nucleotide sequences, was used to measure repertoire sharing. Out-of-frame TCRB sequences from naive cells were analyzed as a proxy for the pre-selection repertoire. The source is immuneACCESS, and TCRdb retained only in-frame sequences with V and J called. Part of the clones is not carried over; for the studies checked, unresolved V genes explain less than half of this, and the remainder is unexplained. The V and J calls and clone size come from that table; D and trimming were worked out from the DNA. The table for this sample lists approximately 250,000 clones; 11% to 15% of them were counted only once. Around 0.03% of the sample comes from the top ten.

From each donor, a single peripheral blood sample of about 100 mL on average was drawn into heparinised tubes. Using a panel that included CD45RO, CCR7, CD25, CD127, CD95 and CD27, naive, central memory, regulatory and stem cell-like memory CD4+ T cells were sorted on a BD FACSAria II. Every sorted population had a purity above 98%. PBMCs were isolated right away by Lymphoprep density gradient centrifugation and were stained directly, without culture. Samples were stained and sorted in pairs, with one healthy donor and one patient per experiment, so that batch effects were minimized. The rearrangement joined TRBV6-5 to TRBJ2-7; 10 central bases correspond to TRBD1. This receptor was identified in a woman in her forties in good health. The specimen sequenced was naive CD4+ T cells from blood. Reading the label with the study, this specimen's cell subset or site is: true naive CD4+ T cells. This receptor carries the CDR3 CASSYDDRGLYEQYF. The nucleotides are TGTGCCAGCAGTTACGATGACAGGGGGCTTTACGAGCAGTACTTC.